This TCR beta chain appears in the sequencing data of a study of cytomegalovirus exposure and HLA in healthy donors. Study outcomes and limitations: Analysis performed later showed TCR beta chains linked to HLA being more clonally expanded than equally common others.

This clone was seen a few times. Its antigen is currently unknown. Trimming cost V 1 base and J 2 bases; bases outside gene matches: 15. The CDR3 loop spans 19 amino acids. The germline gives CDR1 SGHTS, CDR2 YDEGEE. Those who donated were healthy bone marrow donors. Vbeta (60) and Jbeta (13) primers were used in the PCR. TCRdb's copy holds only in-frame clones and misses some; the assay was immunoSEQ multiplex PCR. The repertoire includes 150,000 to 200,000 clones, around four fifths of them detected once, and about 0.98% sits in the top ten. The V gene is TRBV5-8, the J gene TRBJ2-3, with 8 nucleotides matching TRBD1. The origin of this receptor is a girl aged 2-10 years in good health and CMV-seropositive. What was sequenced was PBMCs. DNA of the CDR3: TGTGCCAGCAGCTTGTTGAGTACAGGGGGGCCTAGCGACACAGATACGCAGTATTTT. It specifies CASSLLSTGGPSDTDTQYF.